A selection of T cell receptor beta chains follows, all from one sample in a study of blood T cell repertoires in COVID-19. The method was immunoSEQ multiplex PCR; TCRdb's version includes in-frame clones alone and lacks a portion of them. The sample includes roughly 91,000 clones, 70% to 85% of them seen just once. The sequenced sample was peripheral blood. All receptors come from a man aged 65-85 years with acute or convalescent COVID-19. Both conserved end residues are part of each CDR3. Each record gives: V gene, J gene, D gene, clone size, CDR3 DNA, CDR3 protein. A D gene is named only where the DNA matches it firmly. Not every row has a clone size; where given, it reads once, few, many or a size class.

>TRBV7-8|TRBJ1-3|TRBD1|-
TGTGCCAGCAGTTCAGAGACAGGGGGCTACACCATATATTTT
CASSSETGGYTIYF
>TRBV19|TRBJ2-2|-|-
TGTGCCAGTAGTACTAACGTCGGGGAGCTGTTTTTT
CASSTNVGELFF
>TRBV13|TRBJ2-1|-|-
TGTGCCAGCAGCTTAGGGAGCTCCTACAATGAGCAGTTCTTC
CASSLGSSYNEQFF
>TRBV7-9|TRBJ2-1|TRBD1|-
TGTGCCAGCAGCTTAGCAGGGGGCAAGTACAATGAGCAGTTCTTC
CASSLAGGKYNEQFF
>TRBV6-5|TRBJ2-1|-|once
TGTGCCAGCAGTTTCGAAACTGTTTCAGGTTACAATGAGCAGTTCTTC
CASSFETVSGYNEQFF
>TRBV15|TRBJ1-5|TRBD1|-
TGTGCCACCAGCAGAGCCGGGACAGGGGGTATGGAGCCCCAGCATTTT
CATSRAGTGGMEPQHF
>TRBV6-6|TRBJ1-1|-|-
TGTGCCAGCATCCGGCAGGAGAACACTGAAGCTTTCTTT
CASIRQENTEAFF
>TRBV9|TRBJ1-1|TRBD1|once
TGTGCCAGCAGCGTAGGTTATGGGACAGGGGCCTCTATCACTGAAGCTTTCTTT
CASSVGYGTGASITEAFF
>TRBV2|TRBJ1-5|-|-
TGTGCCAGCAGTGAATCTCCAGGGGCTCAGCCCCAGCATTTT
CASSESPGAQPQHF
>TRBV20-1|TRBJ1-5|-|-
TGCAGTGCTAGTAGGGAGGGTCAGCCCCAGCATTTT
CSASREGQPQHF
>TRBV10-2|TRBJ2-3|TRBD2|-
TGCGCCAGCAGTGAGACCCAAAGCGGGGGCCATCCTAGCACAGATACGCAGTATTTT
CASSETQSGGHPSTDTQYF
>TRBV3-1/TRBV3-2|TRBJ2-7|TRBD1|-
TGTGCCAGCAGCCACATGAAGCGCACGGGACAGCCCTACGAGCAGTACTTC
CASSHMKRTGQPYEQYF
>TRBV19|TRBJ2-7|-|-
TGTGCCAGTAGTATCGGGGATTGGTCCTTTGAGGGCGAGCAGTACTTC
CASSIGDWSFEGEQYF
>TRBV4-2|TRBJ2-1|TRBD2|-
TGTGCCAGCAGCCAGTTTTCCTTCCAGCGGGAGGCCTACAATGAGCAGTTCTTC
CASSQFSFQREAYNEQFF
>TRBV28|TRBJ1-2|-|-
TGTGCCAGCAGTTTAGAGGGGGGGCGCGGCTACACCTTC
CASSLEGGRGYTF
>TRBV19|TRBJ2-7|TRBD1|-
TGTGCCAGTAATCACGGGACAGGGGGATACGAGCAGTACTTC
CASNHGTGGYEQYF
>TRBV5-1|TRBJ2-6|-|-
TGCGCCAGCAGTGAGACACCCTCTGGGGCCAACGTCCTGACTTTC
CASSETPSGANVLTF
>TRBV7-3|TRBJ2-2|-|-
TGTGCCAGCAGCTTGGAGGGGAGAAGGGGGGAGCTGTTTTTT
CASSLEGRRGELFF
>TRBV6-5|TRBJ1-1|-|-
TGTGCCAGCAGCTACACCGACAGGAACACTGAAGCTTTCTTT
CASSYTDRNTEAFF
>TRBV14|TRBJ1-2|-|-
TGTGCCAGCAGCCAAGTAGGGGCCACCGGAGGGGCATACGGCTACACCTTC
CASSQVGATGGAYGYTF
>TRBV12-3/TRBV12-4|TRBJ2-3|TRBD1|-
TGTGCCGTCAGGGACAGCGACACAGATACGCAGTATTTT
CAVRDSDTDTQYF
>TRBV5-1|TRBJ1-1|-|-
TGCGCCAGCAGCATAGGGAGACCGACCTCTAACACTGAAGCTTTCTTT
CASSIGRPTSNTEAFF
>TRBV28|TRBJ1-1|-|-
TGTGCCAGCAGCTCCGACAGGTTTTTTATGAACACTGAAGCTTTCTTT
CASSSDRFFMNTEAFF
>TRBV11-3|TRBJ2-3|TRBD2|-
TGTGCCAGCAGCCAACGGACTAGCGGGGGTGCAGATACGCAGTATTTT
CASSQRTSGGADTQYF
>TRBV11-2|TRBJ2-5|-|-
TGTGCCAGCAGCCGCTGGGCGGAGGGCCAGGAGACCCAGTACTTC
CASSRWAEGQETQYF
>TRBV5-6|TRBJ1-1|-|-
TGTGCCAGCAGCTTAGCACGGAGGCAGAACACTGAAGCTTTCTTT
CASSLARRQNTEAFF
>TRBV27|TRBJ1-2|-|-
TGTGCCAGCGGGAGCGGGGGCGGGGGCTACACCTTC
CASGSGGGGYTF
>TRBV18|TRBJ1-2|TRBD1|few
TGTGCCAGCTCACAGGGACAGGAACGCCTCAGCTACACCTTC
CASSQGQERLSYTF
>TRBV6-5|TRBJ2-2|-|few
TGTGCCAGCAAGGCAGGGCGCACCGGGGAGCTGTTTTTT
CASKAGRTGELFF
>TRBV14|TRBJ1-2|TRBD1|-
TGTGCCAGCAGCCAGACCGGGACAGGGATCTATGGCTACACCTTC
CASSQTGTGIYGYTF
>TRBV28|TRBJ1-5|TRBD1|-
TGTGCCAGCAGTGTACCCGGGACAGGGTCCTATCAGCCCCAGCATTTT
CASSVPGTGSYQPQHF
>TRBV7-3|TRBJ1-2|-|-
TGTGCCAGCAGCTTAGCTGGAGGGAAGGGTGGCTACACCTTC
CASSLAGGKGGYTF
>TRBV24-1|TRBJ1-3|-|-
TGTGCCACCAGTGATTTGCGTTTAGGCAGGGAAGTTGAGAGGCCTGGAAACACCATATATTTT
CATSDLRLGREVERPGNTIYF
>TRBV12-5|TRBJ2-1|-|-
TGTGCTAGTGGTTTAGAGTTCGCTGAGCAGTTCTTC
CASGLEFAEQFF
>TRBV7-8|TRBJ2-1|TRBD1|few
TGTGCCAGCAGCGTAAACAGGGGCTATGAGCAGTTCTTC
CASSVNRGYEQFF
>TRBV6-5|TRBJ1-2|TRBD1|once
TGTGCCAGCAGTTCCGTCAGGTTTACAGGGGGCGATGGCTACACCTTC
CASSSVRFTGGDGYTF
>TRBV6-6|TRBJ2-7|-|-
TGTGCCAGCACCCCGGACAACTCCTACGAGCAGTACTTC
CASTPDNSYEQYF
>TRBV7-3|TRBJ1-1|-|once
TGTGCCAGCAGCTTATCGCCAGGAACTGAAGCTTTCTTT
CASSLSPGTEAFF
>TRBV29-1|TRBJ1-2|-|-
TGCAGCGTTGAGGAGTATGGCTACACCTTC
CSVEEYGYTF
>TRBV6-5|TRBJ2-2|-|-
TGTGCCAGCAGCCTAAGACTAGTGTCCGGGGAGCTGTTTTTT
CASSLRLVSGELFF
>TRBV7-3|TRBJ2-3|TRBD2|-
TGTGCCAGCAGCCCCGGGGGGGGGAGCACAGATACGCAGTATTTT
CASSPGGGSTDTQYF
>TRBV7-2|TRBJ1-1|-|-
TGTGCCAGCAGCTTAGCGGAGAGCACTGAAGCTTTCTTT
CASSLAESTEAFF
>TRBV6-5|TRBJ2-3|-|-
TGTGCCAGCAGTTACACGGGAACTAGCACAGATACGCAGTATTTT
CASSYTGTSTDTQYF
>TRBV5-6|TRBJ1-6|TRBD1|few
TGTGCCAGCAGCCTTAGGACAGGGGTCGTAAATTCACCCCTCCACTTT
CASSLRTGVVNSPLHF
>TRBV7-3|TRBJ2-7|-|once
TGTGCCAGCAGCTTACACGGGACTGGATCCTACGAGCAGTACTTC
CASSLHGTGSYEQYF
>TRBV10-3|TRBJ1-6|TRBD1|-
TGTGCCATCAGTGAAGGACAGGGGGATGGGTCACCCCTCCACTTT
CAISEGQGDGSPLHF
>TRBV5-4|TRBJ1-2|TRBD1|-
TGTGCCAGCAGCTTCGGGACAGAGGCCTATGGCTACACCTTC
CASSFGTEAYGYTF
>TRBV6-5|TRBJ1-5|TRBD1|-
TGTGCCAGCAGTCCCCGGACAGGTGGCAATCAGCCCCAGCATTTT
CASSPRTGGNQPQHF
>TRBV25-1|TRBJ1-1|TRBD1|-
TGTGCCAGCAGTCTGGGACAGCGGAACACTGAAGCTTTCTTT
CASSLGQRNTEAFF